One sample yielded the 32 T cell receptor beta chains listed below, sequenced in a study of blood T cell repertoires in COVID-19. The assay was immunoSEQ multiplex PCR, and TCRdb's table has in-frame clones only and misses some. The table includes roughly 130,000 clones, less than 90% detected once. Sequencing was carried out using PBMCs or T cells enriched from blood (not recorded which). Source of these receptors: a man aged 40-49 years with acute COVID-19.

The V call is TRBV28, the J call TRBJ1-6; TRBD1 aligns across 8 bases. Germline loops: CDR1 MDHEN, CDR2 SYDVKM. V was pared by 2 bases and J by 0 bases, with 6 bases of the junction left unmatched. The CDR3 extends over 18 amino acids. CDR3 region: CASSLRDRTSSYNSPLHF. CDR3 coding DNA: TGTGCCAGCAGTTTACGGGACAGGACCAGCTCCTATAATTCACCCCTCCACTTT.

This clone appeared a few times. V is TRBV7-9 and J is TRBJ2-7; D gene ambiguous. This CDR3 spans 12 amino acids. V was shortened by 2 bases and J by 3 bases, with 5 bases between the two germline ends. Germline V gene sequence: CDR1 SEHNR, CDR2 FQNEAQ (reference sequence). The CDR3 here is CASSLRSYEQYF. As DNA, the CDR3 is TGTGCCAGCAGCTTACGCAGCTACGAGCAGTACTTC.

The chain combines TRBV5-1 with TRBJ2-2, with TRBD2 as a possible D gene (5 bases). The length of the CDR3 is 14 residues. V lost 0 bases and J lost 5, with 8 bases in between. Germline-derived CDR1 and CDR2 are SGHRS and YFSETQ. CDR3 in DNA: TGCGCCAGCAGCTTGGGAGAGGGAACCGGGGAGCTGTTTTTT. This codes for CASSLGEGTGELFF. The full variable domain, with the rest looked up from reference TRBV5-1 and TRBJ2-2, is KAGVTQTPRYLIKTRGQQVTLSCSPISGHRSVSWYQQTPGQGLQFLFEYFSETQRNKGNFPGRFSGRQFSNSRSEMNVSTLELGDSALYLCASSLGEGTGELFFGEGSRLTVL.

The chain recombines TRBV11-2 with TRBJ2-3, with unresolved D. The V end was cut by 0 bases, the J end by 2 bases, with 6 bases between. CDR3 size: 14 residues. CDR1 is SGHAT and CDR2 is FQNNGV in the germline V gene. The CDR3: CASSLDLLTDTQYF. CDR3 coding DNA: TGTGCCAGCAGCTTAGATCTCCTCACAGATACGCAGTATTTT.

The chain combines TRBV7-9 with TRBJ1-5; D possibly corresponds to TRBD1 (5 bases). V shed 4 bases and J shed 3 bases, with 10 bases lying between them. Germline V gene lookup returns CDR1 SEHNR and CDR2 FQNEAQ (reference sequence). The CDR3 loop spans 14 amino acids. The CDR3 loop reads CASSSGGVNQPQHF. CDR3 nucleotide sequence: TGTGCCAGCAGCTCTGGGGGGGTCAATCAGCCCCAGCATTTT.

The chain recombines TRBV28 with TRBJ2-7; weak D call: TRBD1 (5 bases). The CDR3 covers 12 residues. Germline V gene lookup returns CDR1 MDHEN and CDR2 SYDVKM. Trimming pared 1 base from V and 4 bases from J, leaving 5 bases between. CDR3 loop: CASSLSGYEQYF. CDR3 coding DNA: TGTGCCAGCAGTTTATCAGGGTACGAGCAGTACTTC.

The rearrangement joins TRBV4-1 to TRBJ1-4; 10 bases map to TRBD1. Germline V gene lookup returns CDR1 MGHRA and CDR2 YSYEKL. The V and J ends lost 3 bases and 5 bases, in that order; junction bases with no gene match: 12. This CDR3 contains 18 residues. The CDR3 bases are TGCGCCAGCAGCCACTCCCGGACAGGGGGGAGAAGGAATGAAAAACTGTTTTTT. It yields the protein CASSHSRTGGRRNEKLFF.

V is TRBV7-9 and J is TRBJ2-5; TRBD2 is a possible D gene (6 bases). This CDR3 is 14 amino acids long. V gave up 1 base and J gave up 5 bases, with 11 bases separating them. Germline V gene sequence: CDR1 SEHNR, CDR2 FQNEAQ (reference sequence). The CDR3: CASSLGGEAETQYF. The CDR3 nucleotides are TGTGCCAGCAGCTTAGGCGGGGAGGCGGAGACCCAGTACTTC.

This rearrangement joins TRBV19 to TRBJ2-2, with 7 bases aligning to TRBD2. Per germline, CDR1 LNHDA and CDR2 SQIVND (reference sequence). The CDR3 totals 14 residues. V lost 7 bases, J lost 5 bases, and 7 bases stayed unmatched. The CDR3 here is CASNYGGGTGELFF. For the CDR3, the DNA is TGTGCCAGTAACTATGGCGGGGGAACCGGGGAGCTGTTTTTT.

The rearrangement joins TRBV19 to TRBJ1-1; 9 bases match TRBD1. The trim removed 9 bases at V and 2 bases at J, leaving 4 bases unmatched. The CDR3 extends over 13 amino acids. Germline V gene lookup returns CDR1 LNHDA and CDR2 SQIVND (reference sequence). The CDR3 loop reads CASITGGNTEAFF. DNA of the CDR3: TGTGCCAGCATCACAGGGGGCAACACTGAAGCTTTCTTT.

CDR3 sequence (DNA): TGTGCCAGCAGCTTCTACGCGGGGGGGTCCGATGAGCAGTTCTTC. Its protein product is CASSFYAGGSDEQFF. The rearrangement links TRBV11-2 to TRBJ2-1; 9 bases fit TRBD2. Per the germline V gene, CDR1 is SGHAT and CDR2 is FQNNGV. The CDR3 length is 15 residues. The V gene end was trimmed by 3 bases and the J gene end by 8 bases; junction bases not matched to a gene: 8.

The gene calls are TRBV4-3 and TRBJ2-3; 8 bases map to TRBD1. There are 15 residues in the CDR3. The junction had 7 bases not matched to a gene; V was cut back by 4 bases and J by 4 bases. Germline V CDR1 and CDR2: LGHNA, YSLEER. The DNA of the CDR3 is TGCGCCAGCAGCCCGGGACAGGAGGTTCCAGATACGCAGTATTTT. It codes for CASSPGQEVPDTQYF.

This clone occurred a few times. The chain has TRBV5-6 and TRBJ1-2; 7 bases agree with TRBD1. Trimming took 4 bases from V and 8 from J; bases not matched to a gene: 5. The germline CDR1 and CDR2 sequences are SGHDT and YYEEEE. CDR3 length equals 12 residues. CDR3 in amino acids: CASSTQGGGYTF. In DNA, the CDR3 is TGTGCCAGCAGCACCCAGGGGGGAGGCTACACCTTC.

The chain carries TRBV4-3 and TRBJ1-3, with TRBD1 matching 12 bases. Germline CDR1 reads LGHNA; CDR2 reads YSLEER. The CDR3 is made up of 18 amino acids. The J segment lost 2 bases and the V segment lost 2 bases, leaving 7 bases of the junction unmatched. The CDR3 reads CASSQPGGQGAPGNTIYF. The CDR3 nucleotides read TGCGCCAGCAGCCAACCAGGGGGACAGGGGGCCCCTGGAAACACCATATATTTT.

The chain is built from TRBV20-1 and TRBJ2-1, with 11 positions matching TRBD2. V lost 3 bases, J lost 5 bases, and 12 bases stayed unmatched. The CDR3 runs 17 residues. CDR1 and CDR2 (germline): DFQATT, SNEGSKA (reference sequence). Here the CDR3 reads CSASPTSGINSHNEQFF. In DNA, the CDR3 is TGCAGTGCTAGTCCGACTAGCGGGATAAATTCTCACAATGAGCAGTTCTTC.

J is TRBJ2-3 and V is TRBV5-1, with D unresolved. V lost 0 bases and J 4 bases, leaving 15 bases between the germline ends. The CDR3 has 16 residues. Germline V gene lookup returns CDR1 SGHRS and CDR2 YFSETQ. The CDR3 reads CASSLEAVLPSDTQYF. Written as DNA, the CDR3 is TGCGCCAGCAGCTTGGAGGCGGTACTACCATCAGATACGCAGTATTTT.

This clone was seen a few times. The chain has TRBV4-3 and TRBJ1-1; weak D call: TRBD1 (5 bases). Germline loops: CDR1 LGHNA, CDR2 YSLEER. The CDR3 spans 17 residues. Trimming removed 0 bases at V and 4 bases at J, with 18 bases between. The CDR3 sequence: CASSQDRAPEGSTEAFF. CDR3 nucleotides: TGCGCCAGCAGCCAAGATCGAGCGCCGGAGGGGAGCACTGAAGCTTTCTTT.

The DNA of the CDR3 is TGTGCCAGCAGCTTGCGCGAGGTCGTTTACACTGAAGCTTTCTTT. This gives the protein CASSLREVVYTEAFF. The rearrangement uses TRBV7-2 and TRBJ1-1; unclear D gene. Trimming stripped 3 bases from V and 3 bases from J, with 14 bases between. Germline CDR1 and CDR2: SGHTA and FQGNSA. CDR3 length: 15 residues.

This clone has a single count. V gene TRBV11-3 combines with J gene TRBJ1-5; weak D call: TRBD1 (5 bases). Germline loops: CDR1 SGHNT, CDR2 YENEEA. This CDR3 is 15 amino acids long. V was clipped by 7 bases and J by 5 bases, with 18 bases between them. In nucleotides, the CDR3 is TGTGCCAGCACCCAAAAGAAGACAGTCCATCAGCCCCAGCATTTT. This sequence encodes CASTQKKTVHQPQHF. The full variable domain, with the rest looked up from reference TRBV11-3 and TRBJ1-5, is EAGVVQSPRYKIIEKKQPVAFWCNPISGHNTLYWYLQNLGQGPELLIRYENEEAVDDSQLPKDRFSAERLKGVDSTLKIQPAELGDSAVYLCASTQKKTVHQPQHFGDGTRLSIL.

This clone occurred once. V is TRBV6-5 and J is TRBJ2-2; 7 positions match TRBD2. The CDR3 is 15 amino acids. J lost 0 bases, V lost 7 bases, and 5 bases had no gene match. CDR1 and CDR2 (germline): MNHEY, SVGAGI. The CDR3 reads CASKAAGPNTGELFF. The CDR3 nucleotides are TGTGCCAGCAAGGCAGCGGGACCGAACACCGGGGAGCTGTTTTTT.

This clone was seen once. The CDR3: CASSQSTGTDNNEQFF. The CDR3 DNA is TGTGCCAGCAGCCAGTCGACCGGGACAGATAACAATGAGCAGTTCTTC. This rearrangement joins TRBV7-9 to TRBJ2-1; 7 bases map to TRBD1. The CDR3 runs to 16 residues. Germline CDR1 SEHNR, CDR2 FQNEAQ (reference sequence). V lost 5 bases, J lost 5 bases, and 12 bases stayed unmatched.

The gene calls are TRBV7-6 and TRBJ1-5, with 7 bases fitting TRBD1. V lost 5 bases to trimming and J lost 7 bases; unmatched junction nucleotides: 17. Germline CDR1 is SGHVS and CDR2 is FNYEAQ. CDR3 length: 17 amino acids. The CDR3, as DNA: TGTGCCAGCAGCATTTACCCAAGGGACGAAGGGGGCCAGCCCCAGCATTTT. Its protein product is CASSIYPRDEGGQPQHF.

This chain connects TRBV7-8 to TRBJ2-7; possible D gene TRBD2, 5 bases. This CDR3 has 16 residues. The V gene's germline CDR1 is SGHVS and CDR2 FQNEAQ. V lost 2 bases to trimming and J lost 3 bases, with 17 bases between them. The CDR3 spells CASSLPGRGNFYEQYF. The CDR3, as DNA: TGTGCCAGCAGCTTACCCGGCCGAGGGAACTTCTACGAGCAGTACTTC.

The gene calls are TRBV5-4 and TRBJ2-7, with D tentatively TRBD2 (5 bases). The CDR3 consists of 14 residues. In germline, CDR1 is SGHNT, CDR2 YYREEE (reference sequence). V shed 5 bases and J shed 1 base, with 13 bases lying between them. For the CDR3, the DNA is TGTGCCAGCAGTCCGACTACTACTTCCTACGAGCAGTACTTC. This sequence encodes CASSPTTTSYEQYF.

The chain uses TRBV28 and TRBJ2-1, with 7 positions matching TRBD1. The ends lost 4 bases at V and 3 bases at J; junction bases unmatched: 9. This CDR3 spans 16 amino acids. CDR1 and CDR2 (germline): MDHEN, SYDVKM. This chain's CDR3 is CASSYWTGNDYNEQFF. The DNA of the CDR3 is TGTGCCAGCAGTTACTGGACAGGCAACGACTACAATGAGCAGTTCTTC.

The chain has TRBV9 and TRBJ2-3, with 10 bases fitting TRBD1. The germline V gene encodes CDR1 SGDLS and CDR2 YYNGEE. The CDR3 length is 16 residues. V was clipped by 2 bases and J by 4 bases; unmatched bases: 7. The CDR3 loop reads CASSVIGGQGSDTQYF. Written as DNA, the CDR3 is TGTGCCAGCAGCGTGATAGGGGGACAGGGGTCAGATACGCAGTATTTT.

The V gene is TRBV24-1, the J gene TRBJ2-2; D is perhaps TRBD1 (6 bases). The CDR3 contains 17 residues. In germline, CDR1 is KGHDR, CDR2 SFDVKD. Deletions cut 3 bases from V and 4 bases from J, with 17 bases between. CDR3 residues: CATSDPTGRGSTGELFF. The CDR3 DNA follows: TGTGCCACCAGTGATCCTACAGGGAGAGGATCCACCGGGGAGCTGTTTTTT.

This clone was detected a few times. The chain links TRBV4-1 to TRBJ2-1; D is perhaps TRBD2 (5 bases). CDR3 length: 16 residues. The V end lost 3 bases, the J end lost 2 bases, and 14 bases lay between the germline ends. The germline V gene encodes CDR1 MGHRA and CDR2 YSYEKL. CDR3 in DNA: TGCGCCAGCAGCCAGATCACTAGAAACCCCTACAATGAGCAGTTCTTC. Translating gives CASSQITRNPYNEQFF.

This clone was seen a handful of times. The chain employs TRBV5-6 and TRBJ1-2, with 7 nucleotides matching TRBD1. This CDR3 has 14 amino acids. V shed 4 bases and J 3 bases; nucleotides not matched to a gene: 6. CDR1 is SGHDT and CDR2 is YYEEEE in the germline V gene. CDR3 nucleotides: TGTGCCAGCAGCCCGACAGGGTCTCACTATGGCTACACCTTC. Translated: CASSPTGSHYGYTF. Filled out from reference TRBV5-6 and TRBJ1-2, the complete variable domain reads DAGVTQSPTHLIKTRGQQVTLRCSPKSGHDTVSWYQQALGQGPQFIFQYYEEEERQRGNFPDRFSGHQFPNYSSELNVNALLLGDSALYLCASSPTGSHYGYTFGSGTRLTVV.

A few counts support this clone. The CDR3 region is CASNTGTSGYTF. CDR3 nucleotide sequence: TGTGCCAGCAATACCGGGACATCGGGCTACACCTTC. The chain is built from TRBV28 and TRBJ1-2; a weak D match, TRBD1 (6 bases). Germline values: CDR1 MDHEN, CDR2 SYDVKM. V was cut by 7 bases and J by 8 bases, with 14 bases left in between. This CDR3 has 12 residues.

V gene TRBV28 combines with J gene TRBJ2-5, with 8 bases identical to TRBD1. After removal of 6 bases from V and 1 base from J, the junction contained 7 bases not matched to a gene. CDR3 length: 15 amino acids. CDR1 and CDR2 (germline): MDHEN, SYDVKM. CDR3 sequence: CASRERDRPQETQYF. CDR3 coding DNA: TGTGCCAGCAGGGAACGGGACAGGCCCCAAGAGACCCAGTACTTC.

V gene TRBV11-2 combines with J gene TRBJ2-1, with 10 bases matching TRBD2. The CDR3 is 14 amino acids. V lost 5 bases and J lost 8; bases outside the gene matches: 6. CDR1 and CDR2 (germline): SGHAT, FQNNGV. The DNA of the CDR3 is TGTGCCAGCAGCCGAAGGACTAGCGGTGATGAGCAGTTCTTC. Its translation is CASSRRTSGDEQFF.